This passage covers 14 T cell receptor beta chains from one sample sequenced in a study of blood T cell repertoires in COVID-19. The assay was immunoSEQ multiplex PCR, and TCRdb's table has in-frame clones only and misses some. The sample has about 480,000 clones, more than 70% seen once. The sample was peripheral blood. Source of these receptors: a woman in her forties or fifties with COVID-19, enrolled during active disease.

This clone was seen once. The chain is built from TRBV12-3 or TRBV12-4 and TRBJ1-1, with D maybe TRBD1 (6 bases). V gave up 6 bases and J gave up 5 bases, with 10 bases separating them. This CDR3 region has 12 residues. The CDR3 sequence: CASSTTGTEAFF. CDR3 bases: TGTGCCAGCAGCACCACAGGGACTGAAGCTTTCTTT.

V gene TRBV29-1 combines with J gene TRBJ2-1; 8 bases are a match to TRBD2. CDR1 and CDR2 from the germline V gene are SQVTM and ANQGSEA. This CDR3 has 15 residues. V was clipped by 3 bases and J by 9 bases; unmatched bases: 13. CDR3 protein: CSVDGTGGPSGEQFF. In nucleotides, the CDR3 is TGCAGCGTTGATGGAACGGGGGGGCCGTCGGGTGAGCAGTTCTTC.

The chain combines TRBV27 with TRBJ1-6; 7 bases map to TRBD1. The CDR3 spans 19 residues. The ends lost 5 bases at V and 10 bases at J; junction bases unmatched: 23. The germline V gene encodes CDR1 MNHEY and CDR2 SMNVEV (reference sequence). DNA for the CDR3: TGTGCCAGCAGTCTTACGCTCGACAGGGCCCTAAGGGATGGATCACCCCTCCACTTT. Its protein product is CASSLTLDRALRDGSPLHF.

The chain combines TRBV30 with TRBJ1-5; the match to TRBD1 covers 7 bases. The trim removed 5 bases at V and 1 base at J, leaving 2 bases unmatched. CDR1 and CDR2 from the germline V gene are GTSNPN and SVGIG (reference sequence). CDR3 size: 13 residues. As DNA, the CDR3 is TGTGCCTGGCAGACAGGGAGCAATCAGCCCCAGCATTTT. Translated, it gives CAWQTGSNQPQHF.

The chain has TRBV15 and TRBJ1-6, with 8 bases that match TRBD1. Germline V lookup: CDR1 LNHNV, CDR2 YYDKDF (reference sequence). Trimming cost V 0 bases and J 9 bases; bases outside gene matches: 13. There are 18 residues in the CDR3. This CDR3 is CATSREVPGWGQASPLHF. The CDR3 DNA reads TGTGCCACCAGCAGAGAAGTTCCAGGGTGGGGACAGGCTTCACCCCTCCACTTT.

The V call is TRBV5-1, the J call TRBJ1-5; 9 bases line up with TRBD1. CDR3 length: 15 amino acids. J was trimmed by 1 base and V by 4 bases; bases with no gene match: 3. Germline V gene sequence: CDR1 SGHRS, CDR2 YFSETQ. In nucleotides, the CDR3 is TGCGCCAGCAGCCTGGACAGGGGAAGCAATCAGCCCCAGCATTTT. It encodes CASSLDRGSNQPQHF.

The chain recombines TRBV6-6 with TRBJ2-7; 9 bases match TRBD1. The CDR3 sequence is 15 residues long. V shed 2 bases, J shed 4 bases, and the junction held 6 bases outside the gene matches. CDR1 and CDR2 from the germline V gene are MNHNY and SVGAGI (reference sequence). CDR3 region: CASSYQPGQGYEQYF. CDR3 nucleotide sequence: TGTGCCAGCAGTTACCAGCCGGGACAGGGTTACGAGCAGTACTTC.

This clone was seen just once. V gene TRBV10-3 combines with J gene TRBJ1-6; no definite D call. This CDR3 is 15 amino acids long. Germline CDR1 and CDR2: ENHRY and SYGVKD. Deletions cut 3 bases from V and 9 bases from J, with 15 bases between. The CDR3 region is CAISDRQVFGSPLHF. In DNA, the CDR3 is TGTGCCATCAGTGATCGGCAGGTCTTTGGTTCACCCCTCCACTTT.

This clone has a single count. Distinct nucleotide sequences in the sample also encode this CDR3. The CDR3 sequence: CASSPTGGAGGYTF. The CDR3 nucleotides read TGTGCCAGCAGCCCGACGGGAGGCGCTGGAGGCTACACCTTC. The rearrangement uses TRBV14 and TRBJ1-2; D gene unclear. Trimming shortened V by 4 bases and J by 8 bases, and 17 bases separated the two germline ends. Germline V gene lookup returns CDR1 SGHDN and CDR2 FVKESK. The CDR3 loop spans 14 amino acids.

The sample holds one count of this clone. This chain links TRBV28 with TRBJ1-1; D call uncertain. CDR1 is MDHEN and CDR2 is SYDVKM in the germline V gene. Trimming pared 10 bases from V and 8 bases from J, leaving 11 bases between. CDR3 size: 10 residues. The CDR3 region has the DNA TGTGCCACCTTATCCCTCGAAGCTTTCTTT. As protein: CATLSLEAFF.

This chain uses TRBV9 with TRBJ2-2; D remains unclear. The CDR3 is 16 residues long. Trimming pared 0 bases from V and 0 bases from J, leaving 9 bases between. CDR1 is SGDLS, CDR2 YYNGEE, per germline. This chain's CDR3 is CASSVGPVTNTGELFF. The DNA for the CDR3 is TGTGCCAGCAGCGTAGGTCCAGTTACGAACACCGGGGAGCTGTTTTTT.

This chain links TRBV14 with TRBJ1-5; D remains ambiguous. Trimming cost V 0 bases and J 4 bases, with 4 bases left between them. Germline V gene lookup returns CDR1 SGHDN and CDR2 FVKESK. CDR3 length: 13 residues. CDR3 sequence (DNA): TGTGCCAGCAGCCAAGATTCAAATCAGCCCCAGCATTTT. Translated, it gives CASSQDSNQPQHF.

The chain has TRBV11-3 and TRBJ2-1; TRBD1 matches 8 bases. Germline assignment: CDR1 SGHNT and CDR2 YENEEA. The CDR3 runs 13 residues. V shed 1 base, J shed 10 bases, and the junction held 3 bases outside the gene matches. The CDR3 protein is CASSLGGDREQFF. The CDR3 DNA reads TGTGCCAGCAGCTTAGGGGGGGACAGGGAGCAGTTCTTC.

CDR3 bases: TGTGCCAGCAGCTTACAGAGGGAAGAAGGAAAACTGTTTTTT. Protein product: CASSLQREEGKLFF. V and J are TRBV7-2 and TRBJ1-4; unclear D gene. CDR3 length: 14 amino acids. Germline V gives CDR1 SGHTA, CDR2 FQGNSA. Trimming took off 2 bases at V and 10 bases at J, with 14 bases between the two ends. The full variable domain, rest sourced from reference TRBV7-2 and TRBJ1-4, is GAGVSQSPSNKVTEKGKDVELRCDPISGHTALYWYRQSLGQGLEFLIYFQGNSAPDKSGLPSDRFSAERTGGSVSTLTIQRTQQEDSAVYLCASSLQREEGKLFFGSGTQLSVL.